This T cell receptor beta chain originates from a study of a mutant IDH1 vaccine in newly diagnosed glioma. For the study at large: The start of vaccination came 4-6 weeks after radiotherapy alone, or with temozolomide cycles. Treated patients were approximately 62% male, about 38% female, mean age approximately 42 years. Receipt of radiotherapy, temozolomide, or both preceded the study, and most received both.

The time point: week 5, during vaccination. Vaccination used 300 ug of mutant IDH1 20-mer peptide per dose, with topical imiquimod. Donors' newly diagnosed IDH1-mutant WHO grade 3 or 4 astrocytomas lacked nuclear ATRX. V lost 1 base to trimming and J lost 3 bases, with 7 bases between them. Germline V gives CDR1 SGHDT, CDR2 YYEEEE. There are 13 residues in the CDR3. Note on this clone: What it binds is unknown.

Using immunoSEQ multiplex PCR, the repertoire was profiled, and TCRdb retains in-frame clones only, with some absent. The sample shows some 51,000 clones, roughly 78% of them seen only once. The sequencing used PBMCs, collected from a glioma patient whose treatment included an IDH1 peptide vaccine. V is TRBV5-6 and J is TRBJ2-5; D call uncertain. The sequence was obtained from a man between 45 and 60 years old with glioma. CDR3 nucleotide sequence: TGTGCCAGCAGCTTGCGGGCAGAAGAGACCCAGTACTTC. Protein sequence: CASSLRAEETQYF.